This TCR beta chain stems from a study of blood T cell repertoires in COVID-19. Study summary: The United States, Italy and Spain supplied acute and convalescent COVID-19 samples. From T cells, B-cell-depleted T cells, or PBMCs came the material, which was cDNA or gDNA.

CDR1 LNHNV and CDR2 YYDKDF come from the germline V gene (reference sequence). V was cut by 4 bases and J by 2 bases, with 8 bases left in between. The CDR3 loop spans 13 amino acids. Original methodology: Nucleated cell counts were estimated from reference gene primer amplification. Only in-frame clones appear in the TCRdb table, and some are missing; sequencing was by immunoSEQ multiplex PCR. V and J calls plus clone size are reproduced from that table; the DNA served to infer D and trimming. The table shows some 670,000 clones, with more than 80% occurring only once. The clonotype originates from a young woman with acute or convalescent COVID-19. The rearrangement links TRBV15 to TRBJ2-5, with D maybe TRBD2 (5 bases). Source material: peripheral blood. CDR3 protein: CATSTRGQETQYF. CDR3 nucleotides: TGTGCCACCAGCACCCGGGGACAAGAGACCCAGTACTTC.